This entry is about one T cell receptor (beta chain). This specimen belongs to a study of blood T cell repertoires in COVID-19. The V gene's germline CDR1 is MNHNY and CDR2 SVGAGI (reference sequence). CDR3 size: 15 residues. V was clipped by 5 bases and J by 0 bases, with 10 bases between them. In the study's own analysis: Reference gene primer amplification yielded estimated nucleated cell counts. Assay: immunoSEQ multiplex PCR; the TCRdb copy retains only in-frame clones and omits some. The DNA gave D and trimming, while V, J and clone size come from that table. This sample has over 400,000 clones, with 70% to 90% found just once.

Source material: peripheral blood. This receptor was obtained from a human donor in a cohort sampled during active COVID-19. The chain couples TRBV6-6 to TRBJ1-4; D gene uncertain. This CDR3 reads CASSRRGATNEKLFF. The CDR3 DNA follows: TGTGCCAGCAGTCGTCGGGGTGCAACTAATGAAAAACTGTTTTTT.